These T cell receptor beta chains were read from a single sample in a study of blood T cell repertoires in COVID-19. Only in-frame clones appear in the TCRdb table, and some are missing; sequencing was by immunoSEQ multiplex PCR. The repertoire consists of 150,000 to 200,000 clones, with about 85% occurring once and the leading ten covering 20% to 25%. Source material: PBMCs or T cells enriched from blood (not recorded which). These receptors originate from a woman between 35 and 50 years old in a cohort exposed to, infected with or recovered from COVID-19 (not recorded which). The CDR3 runs from the conserved cysteine through the conserved F or W. The D gene is left open where the match is weak. Rows give clone size only sometimes, using once, few, many, or a class for an expanded clone.

j_gene	v_gene	abundance	d_gene	CDR3aa	CDR3nt
TRBJ2-7	TRBV13	-	TRBD1	CASSPGTGASIEQYF	TGTGCCAGCAGCCCCGGGACAGGGGCGTCCATCGAGCAGTACTTC
TRBJ1-2	TRBV10-3	-	TRBD1	CAISADRDGYTF	TGTGCCATCAGCGCAGACAGGGATGGCTACACCTTC
TRBJ1-2	TRBV4-1	once	TRBD1	CASSPMDRANYGYTF	TGCGCCAGCAGCCCGATGGACAGGGCCAACTATGGCTACACCTTC
TRBJ2-7	TRBV7-8	-	-	CASSLVGRKSSYEQYF	TGTGCCAGCAGCTTAGTTGGCAGGAAAAGCTCCTACGAGCAGTACTTC
TRBJ2-5	TRBV18	-	-	CASSPAGGETQYF	TGTGCCAGCTCACCAGCGGGTGGAGAGACCCAGTACTTC
TRBJ2-2	TRBV24-1	-	TRBD1	CATSDRDRGFTGELFF	TGTGCCACCAGTGATAGGGACAGGGGATTCACCGGGGAGCTGTTTTTT
TRBJ2-7	TRBV3-1/TRBV3-2	-	TRBD2	CASSPGLGPSYEQYF	TGTGCCAGCAGCCCGGGACTAGGGCCGTCCTACGAGCAGTACTTC
TRBJ1-2	TRBV30	-	TRBD1	CASRTGDGYTF	TGTGCCTCGAGGACAGGGGATGGCTACACCTTC
TRBJ1-5	TRBV27	once	-	CASGRGRNQPQHF	TGTGCCTCTGGGAGGGGTAGGAATCAGCCCCAGCATTTT
TRBJ2-5	TRBV7-9	-	-	CASSPPREETQYF	TGTGCCAGCAGCCCCCCGAGGGAAGAGACCCAGTACTTC
TRBJ1-1	TRBV25-1	-	-	CASSESGNTEAFF	TGTGCCAGCAGTGAATCAGGGAACACTGAAGCTTTCTTT
TRBJ1-5	TRBV5-4	-	-	CASSYGGVKGNQPQHF	TGTGCCAGCAGCTATGGAGGGGTGAAGGGCAATCAGCCCCAGCATTTT
TRBJ1-5	TRBV7-8	few	-	CASSLYGSGEREQPQHF	TGTGCCAGCAGCTTATATGGGTCCGGGGAAAGAGAGCAGCCCCAGCATTTT
TRBJ1-1	TRBV7-7	-	TRBD1	CASSPMDRVGTEAFF	TGTGCCAGCAGCCCAATGGACAGGGTTGGGACTGAAGCTTTCTTT
TRBJ2-7	TRBV7-2	-	TRBD2	CASSFTSGRAYEQYF	TGTGCCAGCAGCTTTACTAGCGGGAGGGCCTACGAGCAGTACTTC